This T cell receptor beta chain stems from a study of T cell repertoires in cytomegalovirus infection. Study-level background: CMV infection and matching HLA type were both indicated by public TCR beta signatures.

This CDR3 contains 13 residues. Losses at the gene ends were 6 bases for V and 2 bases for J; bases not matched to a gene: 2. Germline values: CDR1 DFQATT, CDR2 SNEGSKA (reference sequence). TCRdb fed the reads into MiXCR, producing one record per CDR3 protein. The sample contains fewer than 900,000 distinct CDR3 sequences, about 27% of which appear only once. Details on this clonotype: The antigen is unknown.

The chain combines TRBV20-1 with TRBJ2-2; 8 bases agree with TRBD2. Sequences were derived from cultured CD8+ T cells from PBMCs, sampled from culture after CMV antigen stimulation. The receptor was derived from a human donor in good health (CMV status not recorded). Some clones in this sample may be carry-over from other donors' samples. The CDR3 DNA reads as TGCAGTGCCCGGACTAGCAACACCGGGGAGCTGTTTTTT. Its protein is CSARTSNTGELFF.